This section outlines one TCR beta chain sequence together with its context. This clonotype has a count of ten or more. What this receptor recognizes is not known. Base qualities are not recorded, but no much larger clone differs from it by a single base. Sequencing was carried out with an Illumina HiSeq 1500. TCRdb applied fastp at Q25 and MiXCR to the public reads, then kept only in-frame beta chains. Rows are combined by CDR3 protein, so each entry shows the most common genes and DNA. The sample yields 100,000 to 150,000 distinct CDR3 sequences; more than 20% were counted once. The ten largest clones represent about a third of the sample. This specimen belongs to a study of T cell repertoires in cytomegalovirus infection (dated by TCRdb to about 2019). Context from the whole study: Donor HLA type was relevant to the analysis, because carriage of CMV infection together with the matching HLA type was indicated by public TCR beta signatures.

Points the paper makes about the study in general: Carriers of CMV infection plus the relevant HLA type were discriminated by the cumulative frequency of public TCR beta family members in the study cohort and in an independent approximately 400-donor cohort. The ex vivo response was dominated by HLA-C-restricted CMV-specific TCR beta clonotypes, which also provided the single most frequent clonotype in two of eight donors.

Including cysteine and phenylalanine, the CDR3 has 19 amino acids. CDR3 DNA is the only sequence kept; it has 57 bases, read in frame from the first base. The V and J ends are trimmed by 5 bases and 0 bases, leaving 20 bases between them. The germline V gene (reference sequence) supplies CDR1 LNHDA and CDR2 SQIVND. The sequence is built from TRBV19 and TRBJ2-6; matching of 5 bases hints at TRBD1 as the D gene. This sequence originates from a human donor in good health (CMV status not recorded). Some clones in this sample may be carry-over from other donors' samples. Sequencing was performed on PBMCs, sequenced either directly or after in vitro stimulation (not recorded which). In nucleotide form, the sequence is TGTGCCAGTAGTGCACCACAGGTTCTCCTCAGCTCTGGGGCCAACGTCCTGACTTTC. It is translated as CASSAPQVLLSSGANVLTF.